This TCR beta chain was sequenced for a study of T-cell reconstitution after alpha-beta-depleted transplantation in children. This clonotype showed up many times. Construction of the TCRbeta library involved unique molecular identifiers. In TCRdb, the PCR reads were re-called with MiXCR into one record per CDR3 protein. This sample has approximately 83,000 distinct CDR3 sequences, with more than 9% found just once. Trimming removed 0 bases at V and 1 base at J, with 8 bases between. The CDR3 sequence is 15 residues long. The germline CDR1 and CDR2 sequences are SGHRS and YFSETQ. The V gene is TRBV5-1, the J gene TRBJ1-5, with D hard to call. Sequencing was performed on PBMCs from the stem cell graft donor, taken from the stem cell graft. This TCR derives from a human donor who donated a stem cell graft to a child with inherited bone marrow failure. CDR3 amino acids: CASSLDGVSNQPQHF. CDR3 nucleotides: TGCGCCAGCAGCTTGGACGGGGTGAGCAATCAGCCCCAGCATTTT.